This T cell receptor (beta chain) was found in a study of CD4+ T cells in melanoma. Study results and limitations: Diverse differentiation states were reported for melanoma neoantigen-specific CD4+ T cells. CD8+ T cell, macrophage and B cell function reportedly correlated with neoantigen-specific CD4+ T cells.

Germline CDR1 ENHRY, CDR2 SYGVKD. The CDR3 length is 14 residues. Trimming removed 7 bases at V and 4 bases at J, with 16 bases between. Data came from immunoSEQ multiplex PCR; TCRdb stores just in-frame clones and leaves some out. The sample consists of approximately 14,000 clones, 62% of them appearing once. This clone has more than one count but fewer than ten. Its antigen remains unidentified. The TCR was taken from a human donor with melanoma. The sequencing input was cells from a culture (not recorded whether cultured in vitro). V and J are TRBV10-3 and TRBJ1-2; D is uncertain. The CDR3 bases are TGTGCCATCACCGACGGGGAACGTGGCTATGGCTACACCTTC. Amino acids: CAITDGERGYGYTF.